This TCR beta chain is drawn from a study of T-cell memory formation after mild COVID-19. The CDR3 is made up of 11 amino acids. V dropped 11 bases and J dropped 4 bases, with 11 bases sitting between them. TCRdb independently ran MiXCR on the 5' RACE reads; one entry per CDR3 protein. The repertoire holds a few hundred thousand distinct CDR3 sequences, with approximately 15% as singletons. The chain uses TRBV12-3 or TRBV12-4 and TRBJ2-5; D may be TRBD1 (5 bases). The origin of this receptor is a man aged 18 to 29 who had mild COVID-19 (a few samples of this study predate the infection). Cell type and time point are not known. Sequenced material: PBMCs or a T cell subset sorted from them (not recorded which). The CDR3 here is CASSGIETQYF. The CDR3 nucleotides read TGTGCCTCATCAGGGATAGAGACCCAGTACTTC.